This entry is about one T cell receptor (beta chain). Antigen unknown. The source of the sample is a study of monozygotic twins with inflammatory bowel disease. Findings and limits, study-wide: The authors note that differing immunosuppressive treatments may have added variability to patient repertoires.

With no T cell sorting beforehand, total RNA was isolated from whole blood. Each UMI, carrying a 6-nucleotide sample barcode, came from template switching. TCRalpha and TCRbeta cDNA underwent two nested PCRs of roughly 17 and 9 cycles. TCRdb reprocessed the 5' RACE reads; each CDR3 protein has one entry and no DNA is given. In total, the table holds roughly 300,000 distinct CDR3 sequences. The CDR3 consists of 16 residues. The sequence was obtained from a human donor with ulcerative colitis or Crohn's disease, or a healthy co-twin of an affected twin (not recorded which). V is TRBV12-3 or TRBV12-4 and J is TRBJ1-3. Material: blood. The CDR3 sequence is CASSLGLGNSGNTIYF.